This note documents a single T cell receptor beta chain sequence. Generated by immunoSEQ multiplex PCR, the TCRdb table keeps only in-frame clones and is missing some. The table records more than 65,000 clones, about 88% of them present only once. Trimming took 5 bases from V and 3 from J, leaving 11 bases between them. CDR3 length: 13 amino acids. CDR1 is SEHNR, CDR2 FQNEAQ, per germline (reference sequence). This sample stems from a study of T cell changes during pregnancy in multiple sclerosis. The TCR comes from a female donor with multiple sclerosis, enrolled in a pregnancy study. The sequences come from peripheral blood, collected before pregnancy. The chain couples TRBV7-9 to TRBJ2-7; tentative D call: TRBD1 (6 bases). In DNA form, the CDR3 reads TGTGCCAGCAGCGACAGGTTTTTCTACGAGCAGTACTTC. Amino acid sequence: CASSDRFFYEQYF.